Described below is a single TCR beta chain sequence and its context. Trimming removed 4 bases at V and 4 bases at J, with 14 bases between. Germline loops: CDR1 SGDLS, CDR2 YYNGEE. This CDR3 comprises 15 residues. TCRdb passed the 5' RACE reads through MiXCR, listing each CDR3 protein once. The table lists more than 25,000 distinct CDR3 sequences, 14% of them singletons, with roughly 36% in the top ten. This sample is drawn from a study of CD8 T cells in ankylosing spondylitis. Sequenced: blood. The source of this sequence is a male donor with ankylosing spondylitis or in good health (not recorded which). The chain carries TRBV9 and TRBJ1-4; a possible D gene is TRBD1 (5 bases). CDR3 loop: CASSFAVGVNEKLFF. Here the CDR3 DNA reads TGTGCCAGCAGCTTCGCGGTGGGGGTTAATGAAAAACTGTTTTTT.